What follows are 29 T cell receptor beta chains derived from one specimen sequenced in a study of CXCR3-negative and CXCR3-positive naive CD8 T cells. The method, 5' RACE with UMI labels, was used to prepare the TRB cDNA libraries. TCRdb reprocessed the 5' RACE reads and keeps a single row for each CDR3 protein, giving no DNA. This listing includes 70,000 to 95,000 distinct CDR3 sequences. Material: naive CXCR3- CD8+ T cells from blood. Subset: CD45RO-CCR7+CD27+CD95- naive CD8+ T cells lacking CXCR3 (TNR3-). These receptors were collected from a human donor in good health. Some clones in this sample may be carry-over from other donors' samples.

The chain recombines TRBV20-1 with TRBJ2-7; TCRdb's D call of TRBD1 is untestable without DNA. Germline V gene lookup returns CDR1 DFQATT and CDR2 SNEGSKA (reference sequence). The CDR3 runs to 15 residues. CDR3 protein: CSANTNRGGSYEQYF.

CDR3 protein: CASSLLAGFYNEQFF. The J gene is TRBJ2-1, the V gene TRBV7-9; TCRdb picks TRBD2, but there is no DNA to check that call. Germline V CDR1 and CDR2: SEHNR, FQNEAQ (reference sequence). The CDR3 length is 15 residues.

V gene TRBV6-5 combines with J gene TRBJ1-2. This CDR3 spans 11 amino acids. Germline V gives CDR1 MNHEY, CDR2 SVGAGI. CDR3 residues: CASRVADGYTF.

The chain links TRBV5-1 to TRBJ2-3. CDR1 and CDR2 from the germline V gene are SGHRS and YFSETQ. This CDR3 comprises 13 residues. Here the CDR3 reads CASSLLPQDTQYF.

The chain is built from TRBV7-8 and TRBJ2-7; TCRdb indicates TRBD1, and absent DNA this call remains unverified. This CDR3 contains 15 residues. Germline CDR1 reads SGHVS; CDR2 reads FQNEAQ. Here the CDR3 reads CASSLRGTGLNEQYF.

The gene calls are TRBV18 and TRBJ2-7; TCRdb designates TRBD1, a call that cannot be tested without DNA. The CDR3 extends over 13 amino acids. Germline V gene lookup returns CDR1 KGHSH and CDR2 LQKENI. CDR3 residues: CASSPWGSYEQYF.

This chain links TRBV9 with TRBJ1-6; checking the TCRdb D call of TRBD1 is not possible without DNA. The germline CDR1 and CDR2 sequences are SGDLS and YYNGEE. There are 15 residues in the CDR3. The CDR3: CASSEGGSSDSPLHF.

The gene calls are TRBV20-1 and TRBJ2-7. Germline V gene sequence: CDR1 DFQATT, CDR2 SNEGSKA (reference sequence). The CDR3 has 11 residues. CDR3 in amino acids: CSAESNYEQYF.

This chain joins TRBV29-1 and TRBJ1-5; as DNA is missing, the TRBD1 call by TCRdb cannot be tested. The germline V gene encodes CDR1 SQVTM and CDR2 ANQGSEA. The CDR3 consists of 14 residues. CDR3 residues: CSVAEGGSNQPQHF.

The chain combines TRBV28 with TRBJ2-7. Per germline, CDR1 MDHEN and CDR2 SYDVKM. The CDR3 is 12 amino acids. CDR3: CASRSTNYEQYF.

The CDR3 loop is CSARVSTDTQYF. The chain uses TRBV20-1 and TRBJ2-3. This CDR3 is built from 12 residues. CDR1 is DFQATT and CDR2 is SNEGSKA in the germline V gene (reference sequence).

The rearrangement links TRBV11-2 to TRBJ2-1. Germline V gene lookup returns CDR1 SGHAT and CDR2 FQNNGV. CDR3 length: 14 residues. This CDR3 reads CASSLVGAPNEPFF.

The rearrangement joins TRBV7-9 to TRBJ2-6. This CDR3 is built from 14 residues. Germline-derived CDR1 and CDR2 are SEHNR and FQNEAQ (reference sequence). The CDR3 sequence is CASPIASGANVLTF.

The gene calls are TRBV20-1 and TRBJ1-1; the D call from TCRdb, TRBD1, cannot be confirmed without DNA. The CDR3 is 17 amino acids. Per germline, CDR1 DFQATT and CDR2 SNEGSKA (reference sequence). CDR3 in amino acids: CSARDKELGRLNTEAFF.

The V gene is TRBV5-5, the J gene TRBJ1-1. The germline V gene has CDR1 SGHKS and CDR2 YYEKEE (reference sequence). The CDR3 consists of 16 residues. The chain's CDR3 is CASSLGDGFTNTEAFF.

V and J are TRBV3-1 and TRBJ1-2. In germline, CDR1 is LGHDT, CDR2 YNNKEL (reference sequence). This CDR3 comprises 15 residues. The CDR3: CASSQEQEFVYGYTF.

The V gene is TRBV12-3 or TRBV12-4, the J gene TRBJ2-1; TCRdb selects TRBD1, and the lack of DNA leaves this call unchecked. The CDR3 length is 16 residues. This CDR3 is CASSPGTGVLRHEQFF.

The chain couples TRBV18 to TRBJ2-3. CDR3 length equals 12 residues. Germline loops: CDR1 KGHSH, CDR2 LQKENI. This CDR3 reads CASSPAEDTQYF.

V usage is TRBV28 and J usage is TRBJ1-6; the TCRdb call, TRBD1, lacks DNA for checking. Germline V gene data show CDR1 as MDHEN and CDR2 as SYDVKM. This CDR3 is built from 13 residues. CDR3 sequence: CASSFGGKTPLHF.

The chain is built from TRBV29-1 and TRBJ2-7; TCRdb calls TRBD1, which cannot be checked without DNA. CDR3 length: 11 residues. Germline V gene data show CDR1 as SQVTM and CDR2 as ANQGSEA. The CDR3 is CSGVTGNEQYF.

This chain joins TRBV5-1 and TRBJ2-2; TCRdb's D gene call, TRBD1, goes unchecked for lack of DNA. Per the germline V gene, CDR1 is SGHRS and CDR2 is YFSETQ. The CDR3 is made up of 14 amino acids. CDR3 sequence reads: CASSRTGNTGELFF.

The chain joins TRBV29-1 to TRBJ2-7; TCRdb returns TRBD1, unconfirmable since there is no DNA. The CDR3 loop spans 13 amino acids. Germline CDR1 is SQVTM and CDR2 is ANQGSEA. This CDR3 is CSVVQGTDNEQYF.

The V and J genes are TRBV5-5 and TRBJ2-7. The germline CDR1 and CDR2 sequences are SGHKS and YYEKEE (reference sequence). The CDR3 has 15 residues. The CDR3 is CASSLGLDRLGEQYF. The variable domain in full, completed from reference TRBV5-5 and TRBJ2-7, reads DAGVTQSPTHLIKTRGQQVTLRCSPISGHKSVSWYQQVLGQGPQFIFQYYEKEERGRGNFPDRFSARQFPNYSSELNVNALLLGDSALYLCASSLGLDRLGEQYFGPGTRLTVT.

The chain is built from TRBV3-1 and TRBJ2-1; without DNA, the TCRdb call of TRBD1 cannot be checked. This CDR3 has 16 amino acids. Germline lookup yields CDR1 LGHDT and CDR2 YNNKEL (reference sequence). CDR3 loop: CASSQEYRVAYNEQFF.

The CDR3 is CASSERQGWNEQYF. This rearrangement joins TRBV2 to TRBJ2-7; the D call of TRBD1 rests on TCRdb alone, since no DNA is present to check it. CDR3 length equals 14 residues. CDR1 is SNHLY and CDR2 is FYNNEI in the germline V gene.

CDR3 region: CAISQNGGQPQHF. The V and J genes are TRBV10-3 and TRBJ1-5. Germline CDR1 is ENHRY and CDR2 is SYGVKD. CDR3 length: 13 residues.

The chain employs TRBV6-4 and TRBJ2-1; TCRdb picks TRBD1, but there is no DNA to check that call. The CDR3 contains 12 residues. Germline loops: CDR1 MRHNA, CDR2 SNTAGT. The chain's CDR3 is CASSETGARQFF.

This chain joins TRBV7-6 and TRBJ2-7. This CDR3 has 13 residues. Per the germline V gene, CDR1 is SGHVS and CDR2 is FNYEAQ. The CDR3 sequence is CASGPRGSYEQYF.

V is TRBV4-3 and J is TRBJ1-5. The CDR3 spans 14 residues. CDR1 and CDR2 from the germline V gene are LGHNA and YSLEER. This CDR3 reads CASSLGLNMQPQHF.